This passage covers 5 T cell receptor beta chains from one sample sequenced in a study of T-cell reconstitution after alpha-beta-depleted transplantation in children. The TCRbeta library incorporated unique molecular identifiers. TCRdb ran MiXCR on the PCR reads and lists one entry per CDR3 protein. The sample contains about 460,000 distinct CDR3 sequences, around an eighth of which appear only once. The input for sequencing was PBMCs from the stem cell graft donor, taken from the stem cell graft. The receptors derive from a human donor who donated a stem cell graft to a child with combined immunodeficiency.

The gene calls are TRBV6-1 and TRBJ2-3; 8 nucleotides match TRBD2. Germline-derived CDR1 and CDR2 are MNHNS and SASEGT. This CDR3 region has 17 residues. V lost 7 bases and J lost 0; bases outside the gene matches: 12. CDR3 coding DNA: TGTGCCAGCACCGAACTCTGGACTAGCTTGAGCACAGATACGCAGTATTTT. This sequence encodes CASTELWTSLSTDTQYF.

Many counts were recorded for this clonotype. The chain carries TRBV29-1 and TRBJ2-3, with 7 bases aligning to TRBD2. The CDR3 totals 14 residues. V shed 3 bases, J shed 2 bases, and the junction held 5 bases outside the gene matches. Germline assignment: CDR1 SQVTM and CDR2 ANQGSEA. DNA of the CDR3: TGCAGCGTTGAGGGGGGGGATTTCACAGATACGCAGTATTTT. Translated: CSVEGGDFTDTQYF.

J is TRBJ1-2 and V is TRBV20-1; 8 bases agree with TRBD1. CDR1 and CDR2 from the germline V gene are DFQATT and SNEGSKA (reference sequence). V lost 4 bases, J lost 4 bases, and 8 bases stayed unmatched. The CDR3 is 14 amino acids. The CDR3 protein is CSAIPGQGGYGYTF. The CDR3 DNA follows: TGCAGTGCTATCCCAGGACAGGGCGGCTATGGCTACACCTTC.

This clonotype was found a few times. V gene TRBV9 combines with J gene TRBJ2-3, with D possibly matching TRBD1 (5 bases). Looked up from germline, CDR1 is SGDLS and CDR2 is YYNGEE. Trimming shortened V by 4 bases and J by 4 bases, and 19 bases separated the two germline ends. The CDR3 has 16 residues. Here the CDR3 reads CASSLGNFRAADTQYF. The CDR3 coding sequence is TGTGCCAGCAGCCTAGGCAACTTCAGGGCTGCAGATACGCAGTATTTT.

This clonotype was detected ten times or more. The V gene is TRBV30, the J gene TRBJ2-7; TRBD1 matches at 7 bases. There are 14 residues in the CDR3. V shed 5 bases, J shed 6 bases, and the junction held 13 bases outside the gene matches. Germline values: CDR1 GTSNPN, CDR2 SVGIG (reference sequence). The CDR3 DNA follows: TGTGCCTGGGTAAAAAGGGGGCGCATGGTCGAGCAGTACTTC. Translating it yields CAWVKRGRMVEQYF.